This T cell receptor beta chain was identified in a study of regulatory T cells in long-lasting Graves disease. Across the whole study: Graves' disease counted as persistent after over 5 years of antithyroid drugs with positive TSH receptor antibodies. Whole-study findings and limits: There was favoring of TRBV28, TRBJ1-2 and TRBJ2-5 in persistent disease. Sample size, which was small, may have reduced accuracy.

Trimming left V 0 bases short and J 6 bases short, with 13 bases between. Per germline, CDR1 SGHRS and CDR2 YFSETQ. The CDR3 extends over 14 amino acids. Time point denoted: persistent/refractory GD, antithyroid drugs over 5 years with positive TRAb. Isolated PBMC RNA provided the starting material for the TCR library. Patients came through an endocrinology department, and that department was in Xi'an, China. Arm-PCR of CDR3 regions with iRepertoire HTBI primers generated TCR beta libraries. TCRdb re-analysed the multiplex PCR reads in MiXCR, keeping a single row per CDR3 protein. This table has around 400,000 distinct CDR3 sequences, roughly 21% appearing once. With respect to this clonotype: Its antigen remains unknown.

The rearrangement links TRBV5-1 to TRBJ2-7; possible D gene TRBD2, 6 bases. The specimen was peripheral blood mononuclear cells (PBMCs), collected when the disease was refractory, from a patient treated with antithyroid drugs. The source of this sequence is a female donor with Graves disease. The CDR3 DNA sequence: TGCGCCAGCAGCTTGGTACGCGGGACGTCCGAGCAGTACTTC. Protein sequence: CASSLVRGTSEQYF.